This T cell receptor beta chain was found in a study of human T cells and chemical hapten exposure. Looked up from germline, CDR1 is LGHDT and CDR2 is YNNKEL (reference sequence). The germline V and J ends were trimmed by 4 bases and 4 bases, with 16 bases remaining between them. The CDR3 spans 15 residues. In the authors' methods: The number of TCRs in each sample had a median of approximately 95,000 and spanned roughly 23,224 to 750,000. Each CDR3 protein is one row after TCRdb ran MiXCR on the RACE reads. The V and J calls shown here were made by TCRdb, not taken from the authors' results. The sample has about 400,000 distinct CDR3 sequences; more than 5% are singletons. Regarding time point: patch test 2, 6 weeks after DPC sensitization. Regarding treatment: therapeutic diphenylcyclopropenone sensitization with weekly scalp DPC. This clonotype was counted many times.

The TCR comes from a woman aged 18-29 years with alopecia areata. Some clones in this sample may be carry-over from other donors' samples. The chain recombines TRBV3-1 with TRBJ1-2; no definite D call. Sequences were derived from whole blood, sampled in connection with sensitization to the hapten diphenylcyclopropenone (DPC). The CDR3 DNA reads TGTGCCAGCAGCCCAAATGAAATGGAGAGCTATGGCTACACCTTC. This encodes CASSPNEMESYGYTF. Complete variable domain (other parts from reference TRBV3-1 and TRBJ1-2): DTAVSQTPKYLVTQMGNDKSIKCEQNLGHDTMYWYKQDSKKFLKIMFSYNNKELIINETVPNRFSPKSPDKAHLNLHINSLELGDSAVYFCASSPNEMESYGYTFGSGTRLTVV.